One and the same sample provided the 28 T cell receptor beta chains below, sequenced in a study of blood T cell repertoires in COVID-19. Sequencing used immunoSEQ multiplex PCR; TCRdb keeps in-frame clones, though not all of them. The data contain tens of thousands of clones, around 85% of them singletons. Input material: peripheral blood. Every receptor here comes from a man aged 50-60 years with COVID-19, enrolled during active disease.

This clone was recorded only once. CDR3 residues: CASRSGTGGRRNSPLHF. The CDR3 DNA reads as TGTGCCAGCCGGAGCGGGACAGGGGGTAGGAGAAATTCACCCCTCCACTTT. The rearrangement links TRBV19 to TRBJ1-6; 11 bases map to TRBD1. CDR3 length equals 17 residues. V was clipped by 9 bases and J by 7 bases; unmatched bases: 14. Germline CDR1 and CDR2: LNHDA and SQIVND (reference sequence).

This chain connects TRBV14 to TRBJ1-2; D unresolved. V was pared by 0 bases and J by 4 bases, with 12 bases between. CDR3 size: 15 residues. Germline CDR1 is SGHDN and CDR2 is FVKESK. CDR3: CASSQDLLGAYGYTF. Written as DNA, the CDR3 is TGTGCCAGCAGCCAAGATCTCCTGGGCGCCTATGGCTACACCTTC.

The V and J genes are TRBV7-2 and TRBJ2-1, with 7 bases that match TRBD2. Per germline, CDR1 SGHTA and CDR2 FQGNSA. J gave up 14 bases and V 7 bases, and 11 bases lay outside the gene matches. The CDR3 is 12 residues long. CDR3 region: CASKNPGLAEFF. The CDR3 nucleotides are TGTGCCAGCAAAAATCCCGGGCTAGCGGAGTTCTTC.

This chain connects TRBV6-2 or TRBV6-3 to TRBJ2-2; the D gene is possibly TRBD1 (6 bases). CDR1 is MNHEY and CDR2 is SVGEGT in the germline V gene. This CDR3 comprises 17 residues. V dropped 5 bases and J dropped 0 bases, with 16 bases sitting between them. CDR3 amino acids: CASSQIPGTTNTGELFF. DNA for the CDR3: TGTGCCAGCAGTCAGATACCCGGGACAACGAACACCGGGGAGCTGTTTTTT.

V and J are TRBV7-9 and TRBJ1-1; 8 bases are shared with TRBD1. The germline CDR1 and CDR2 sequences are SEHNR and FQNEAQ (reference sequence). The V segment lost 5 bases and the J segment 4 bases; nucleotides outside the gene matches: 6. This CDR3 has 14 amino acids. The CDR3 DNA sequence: TGTGCCAGCAGCGCCCGACAGGGGTTCACTGAAGCTTTCTTT. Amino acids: CASSARQGFTEAFF.

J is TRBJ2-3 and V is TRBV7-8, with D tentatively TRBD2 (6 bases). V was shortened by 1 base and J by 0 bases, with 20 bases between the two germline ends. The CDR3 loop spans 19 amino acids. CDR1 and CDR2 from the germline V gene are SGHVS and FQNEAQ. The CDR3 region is CASSLVASAPRKSTDTQYF. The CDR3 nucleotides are TGTGCCAGCAGCTTAGTCGCTAGCGCCCCGAGGAAAAGCACAGATACGCAGTATTTT.

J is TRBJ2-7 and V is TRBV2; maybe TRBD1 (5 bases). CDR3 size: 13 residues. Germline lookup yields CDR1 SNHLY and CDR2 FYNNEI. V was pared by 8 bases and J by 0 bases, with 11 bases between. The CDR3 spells CASAGHSSYEQYF. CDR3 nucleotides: TGTGCCAGCGCCGGACATAGCTCCTACGAGCAGTACTTC.

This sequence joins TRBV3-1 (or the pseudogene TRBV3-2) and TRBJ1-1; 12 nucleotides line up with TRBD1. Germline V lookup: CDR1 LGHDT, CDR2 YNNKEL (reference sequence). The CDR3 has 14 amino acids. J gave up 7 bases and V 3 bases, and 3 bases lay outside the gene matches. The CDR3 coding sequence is TGTGCCAGCAGCCAGGGACAGGGGGCCTTTGAAGCTTTCTTT. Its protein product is CASSQGQGAFEAFF.

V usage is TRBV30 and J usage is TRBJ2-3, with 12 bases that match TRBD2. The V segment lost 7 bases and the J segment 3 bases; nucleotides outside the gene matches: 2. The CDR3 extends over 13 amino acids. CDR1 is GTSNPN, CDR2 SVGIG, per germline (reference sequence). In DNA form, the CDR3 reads TGTGCCTCGACTAGCGGGAGAACAGATACGCAGTATTTT. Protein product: CASTSGRTDTQYF. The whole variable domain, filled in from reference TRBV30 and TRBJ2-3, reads SQTIHQWPATLVQPVGSPLSLECTVEGTSNPNLYWYRQAAGRGLQLLFYSVGIGQISSEVPQNLSASRPQDRQFILSSKKLLLSDSGFYLCASTSGRTDTQYFGPGTRLTVL.

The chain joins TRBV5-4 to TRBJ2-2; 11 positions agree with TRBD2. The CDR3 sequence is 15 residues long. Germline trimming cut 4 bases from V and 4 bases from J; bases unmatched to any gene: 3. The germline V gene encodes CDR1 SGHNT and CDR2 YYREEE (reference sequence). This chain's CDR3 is CASSHSGRVTGELFF. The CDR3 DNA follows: TGTGCCAGCAGCCATAGCGGGAGGGTCACCGGGGAGCTGTTTTTT. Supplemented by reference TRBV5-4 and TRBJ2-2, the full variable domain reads ETGVTQSPTHLIKTRGQQVTLRCSSQSGHNTVSWYQQALGQGPQFIFQYYREEENGRGNFPPRFSGLQFPNYSSELNVNALELDDSALYLCASSHSGRVTGELFFGEGSRLTVL.

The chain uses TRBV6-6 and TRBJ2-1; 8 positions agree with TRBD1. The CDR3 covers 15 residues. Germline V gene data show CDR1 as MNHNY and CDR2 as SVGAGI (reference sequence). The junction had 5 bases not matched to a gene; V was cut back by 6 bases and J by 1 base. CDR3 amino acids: CASSRTGNSYNEQFF. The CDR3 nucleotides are TGTGCCAGCAGCCGGACAGGGAATTCCTACAATGAGCAGTTCTTC.

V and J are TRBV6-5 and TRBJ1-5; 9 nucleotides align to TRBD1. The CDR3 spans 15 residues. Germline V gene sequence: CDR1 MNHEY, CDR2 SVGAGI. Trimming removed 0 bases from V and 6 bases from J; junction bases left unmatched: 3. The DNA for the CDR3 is TGTGCCAGCAGTTACTCGGGACAGGGAGGTCAGCCCCAGCATTTT. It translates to CASSYSGQGGQPQHF.

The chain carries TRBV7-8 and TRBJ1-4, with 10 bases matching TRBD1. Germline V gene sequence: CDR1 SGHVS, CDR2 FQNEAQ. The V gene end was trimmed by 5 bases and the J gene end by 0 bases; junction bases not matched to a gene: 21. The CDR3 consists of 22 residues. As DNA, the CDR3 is TGTGCCAGCAGCCAACACCGCCCCACCACAGACAGGGGGCACTCAACTAATGAAAAACTGTTTTTT. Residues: CASSQHRPTTDRGHSTNEKLFF. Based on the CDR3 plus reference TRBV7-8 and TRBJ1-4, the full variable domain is GAGVSQSPRYKVAKRGQDVALRCDPISGHVSLFWYQQALGQGPEFLTYFQNEAQLDKSGLPSDRFFAERPEGSVSTLKIQRTQQEDSAVYLCASSQHRPTTDRGHSTNEKLFFGSGTQLSVL.

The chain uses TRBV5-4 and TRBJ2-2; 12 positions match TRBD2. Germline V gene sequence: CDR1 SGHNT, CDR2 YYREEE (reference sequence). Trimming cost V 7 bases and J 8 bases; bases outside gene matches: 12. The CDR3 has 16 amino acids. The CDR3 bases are TGTGCCAGCCAAAGACTAGCGGGAGTTAACAAGGGGGAGCTGTTTTTT. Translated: CASQRLAGVNKGELFF.

The CDR3 spells CASSHNRVSEQYF. The CDR3 DNA is TGTGCCAGCAGCCACAACAGGGTCTCCGAGCAGTACTTC. This rearrangement joins TRBV7-8 to TRBJ2-7, with D possibly matching TRBD1 (6 bases). The CDR3 is made up of 13 amino acids. CDR1 and CDR2 (germline): SGHVS, FQNEAQ. V shed 5 bases and J shed 6 bases, with 14 bases lying between them. Using reference TRBV7-8 and TRBJ2-7 for the parts outside the CDR3, the full variable domain is GAGVSQSPRYKVAKRGQDVALRCDPISGHVSLFWYQQALGQGPEFLTYFQNEAQLDKSGLPSDRFFAERPEGSVSTLKIQRTQQEDSAVYLCASSHNRVSEQYFGPGTRLTVT.

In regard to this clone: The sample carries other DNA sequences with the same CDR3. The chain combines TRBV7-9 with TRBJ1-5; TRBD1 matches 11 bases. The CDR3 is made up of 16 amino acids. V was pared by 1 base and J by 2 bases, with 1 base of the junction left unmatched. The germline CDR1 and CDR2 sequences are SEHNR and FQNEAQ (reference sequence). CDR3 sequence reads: CASSLGTGGRNQPQHF. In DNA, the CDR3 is TGTGCCAGCAGCTTAGGGACAGGGGGCCGCAATCAGCCCCAGCATTTT.

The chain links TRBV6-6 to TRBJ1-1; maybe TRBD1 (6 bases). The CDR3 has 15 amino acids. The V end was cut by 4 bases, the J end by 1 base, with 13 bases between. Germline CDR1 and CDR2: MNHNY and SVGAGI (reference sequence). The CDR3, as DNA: TGTGCCAGCAGTTCGTGGACAGACCCGAACACTGAAGCTTTCTTT. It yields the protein CASSSWTDPNTEAFF.

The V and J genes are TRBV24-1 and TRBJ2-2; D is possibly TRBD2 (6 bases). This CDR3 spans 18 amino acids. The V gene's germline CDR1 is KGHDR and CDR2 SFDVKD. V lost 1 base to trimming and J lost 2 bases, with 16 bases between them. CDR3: CATSDFGRRGFNTGELFF. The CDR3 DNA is TGTGCCACCAGTGATTTTGGCCGGAGGGGATTCAACACCGGGGAGCTGTTTTTT.

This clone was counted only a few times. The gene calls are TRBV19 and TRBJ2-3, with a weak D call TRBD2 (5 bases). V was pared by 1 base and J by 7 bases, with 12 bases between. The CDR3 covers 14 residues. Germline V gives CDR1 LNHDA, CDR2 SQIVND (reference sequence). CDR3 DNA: TGTGCCAGTAGTATAGGCGGAGACTATCATACGCAGTATTTT. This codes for CASSIGGDYHTQYF.

This chain's CDR3 is CASSSGLGEKLFF. CDR3 DNA sequence: TGTGCCAGCAGCTCCGGACTGGGGGAAAAACTGTTTTTT. The gene calls are TRBV11-3 and TRBJ1-4; D remains ambiguous. The CDR3 extends over 13 amino acids. From germline, CDR1 is SGHNT and CDR2 YENEEA. With 4 bases removed from V and 8 bases from J, the gap between germline ends came to 11 bases. The whole variable domain, remainder taken from reference TRBV11-3 and TRBJ1-4, is EAGVVQSPRYKIIEKKQPVAFWCNPISGHNTLYWYLQNLGQGPELLIRYENEEAVDDSQLPKDRFSAERLKGVDSTLKIQPAELGDSAVYLCASSSGLGEKLFFGSGTQLSVL.

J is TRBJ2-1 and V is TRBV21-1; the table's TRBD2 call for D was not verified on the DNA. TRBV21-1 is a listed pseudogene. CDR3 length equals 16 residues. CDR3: CASSKGGTILYNEQFF. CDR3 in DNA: TGTGCCAGCAGCAAAGGGGGGACTATCCTTTACAATGAGCAGTTCTTC.

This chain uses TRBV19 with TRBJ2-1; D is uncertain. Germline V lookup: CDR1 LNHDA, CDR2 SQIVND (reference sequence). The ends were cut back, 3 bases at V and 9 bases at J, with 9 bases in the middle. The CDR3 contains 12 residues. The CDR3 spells CASSMSRGEQFF. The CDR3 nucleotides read TGTGCCAGTAGTATGAGTAGAGGTGAGCAGTTCTTC. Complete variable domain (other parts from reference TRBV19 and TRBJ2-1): DGGITQSPKYLFRKEGQNVTLSCEQNLNHDAMYWYRQDPGQGLRLIYYSQIVNDFQKGDIAEGYSVSREKKESFPLTVTSAQKNPTAFYLCASSMSRGEQFFGPGTRLTVL.

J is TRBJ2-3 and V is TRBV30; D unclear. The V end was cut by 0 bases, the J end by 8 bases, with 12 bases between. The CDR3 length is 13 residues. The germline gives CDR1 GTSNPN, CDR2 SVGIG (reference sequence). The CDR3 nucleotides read TGTGCCTGGAGTGTATCGGTCGGGTCTACGCAGTATTTT. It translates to CAWSVSVGSTQYF.

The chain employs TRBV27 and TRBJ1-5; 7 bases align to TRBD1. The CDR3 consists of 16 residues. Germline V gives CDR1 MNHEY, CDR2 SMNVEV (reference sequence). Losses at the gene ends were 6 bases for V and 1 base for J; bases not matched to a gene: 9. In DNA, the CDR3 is TGTGCCAGCAGACCGTTAACAGGGGTCAGCAATCAGCCCCAGCATTTT. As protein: CASRPLTGVSNQPQHF.

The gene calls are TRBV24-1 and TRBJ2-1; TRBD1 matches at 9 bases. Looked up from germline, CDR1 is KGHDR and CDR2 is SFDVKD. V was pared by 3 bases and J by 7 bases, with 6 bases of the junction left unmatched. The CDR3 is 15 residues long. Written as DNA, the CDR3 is TGTGCCACCAGTGATACAACCGGGACAGGGAATGAGCAGTTCTTC. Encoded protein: CATSDTTGTGNEQFF.

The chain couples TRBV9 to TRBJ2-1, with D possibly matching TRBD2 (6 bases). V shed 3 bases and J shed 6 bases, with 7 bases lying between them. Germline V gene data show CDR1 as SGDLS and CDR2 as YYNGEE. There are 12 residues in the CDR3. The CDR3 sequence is CASSGTINEQFF. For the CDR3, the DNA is TGTGCCAGCAGCGGGACTATCAATGAGCAGTTCTTC. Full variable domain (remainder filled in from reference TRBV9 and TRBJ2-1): DSGVTQTPKHLITATGQRVTLRCSPRSGDLSVYWYQQSLDQGLQFLIQYYNGEERAKGNILERFSAQQFPDLHSELNLSSLELGDSALYFCASSGTINEQFFGPGTRLTVL.

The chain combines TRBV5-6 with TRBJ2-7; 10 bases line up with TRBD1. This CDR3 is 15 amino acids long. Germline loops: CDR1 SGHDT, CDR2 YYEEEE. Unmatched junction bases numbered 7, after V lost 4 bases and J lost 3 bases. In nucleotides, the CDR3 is TGTGCCAGCAGCCCAGGGACAGGGGTCGGCTACGAGCAGTACTTC. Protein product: CASSPGTGVGYEQYF.

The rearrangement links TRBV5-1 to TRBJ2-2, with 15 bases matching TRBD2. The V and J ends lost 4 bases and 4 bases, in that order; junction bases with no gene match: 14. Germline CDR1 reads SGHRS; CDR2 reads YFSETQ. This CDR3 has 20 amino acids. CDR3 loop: CASSRDPRGTSGGSTGELFF. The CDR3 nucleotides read TGCGCCAGCAGCCGAGACCCCCGCGGGACTAGCGGGGGGAGCACCGGGGAGCTGTTTTTT.